These T cell receptor beta chains were read from a single sample in a study of blood T cell repertoires in COVID-19. Profiling relied on immunoSEQ multiplex PCR, and the TCRdb table lists in-frame clones only, not all of them. The table shows a few hundred thousand clones, with over 85% occurring only once. Sequencing used peripheral blood. The receptors originated from a man younger than 35 with COVID-19, enrolled during active disease. Both conserved end residues are part of each CDR3. A D gene is named only where the DNA matches it firmly. Some rows have no size entry. The others give once, few or many, or a class for an expanded clone.

CDR3nt: TGTGCCAGCTCACCCCAGTGGGGGCTTAATGAGCAGTTCTTC
CDR3aa: CASSPQWGLNEQFF
v_gene: TRBV18
j_gene: TRBJ2-1
d_gene: -
abundance: -

CDR3nt: TGTGCCAGCAGCCAAGCGGGAGCGTACAATGAGCAGTTCTTC
CDR3aa: CASSQAGAYNEQFF
v_gene: TRBV14
j_gene: TRBJ2-1
d_gene: -
abundance: -

CDR3nt: TGCAGCGTTCCGGCGGGGGACTATGGCTACACCTTC
CDR3aa: CSVPAGDYGYTF
v_gene: TRBV29-1
j_gene: TRBJ1-2
d_gene: -
abundance: once

CDR3nt: TGTGCCAGCTCAAAAATAGCTAGCACAGATACGCAGTATTTT
CDR3aa: CASSKIASTDTQYF
v_gene: TRBV18
j_gene: TRBJ2-3
d_gene: -
abundance: -

CDR3nt: TGTGCCAGCAGGCATTTCACACCTCAAAAAACCTACGAGCAGTACTTC
CDR3aa: CASRHFTPQKTYEQYF
v_gene: TRBV2
j_gene: TRBJ2-7
d_gene: -
abundance: -

CDR3nt: TGTGCCACCCACTGGGGGCAGTATCAGCCCCAGCATTTT
CDR3aa: CATHWGQYQPQHF
v_gene: TRBV6-5
j_gene: TRBJ1-5
d_gene: -
abundance: -

CDR3nt: TGTGCCAGCAGGTATAGCGGGAGGGCCTTAGAGCAGTTCTTC
CDR3aa: CASRYSGRALEQFF
v_gene: TRBV6-5
j_gene: TRBJ2-1
d_gene: TRBD2
abundance: few

CDR3nt: TGTGCCAGCAGCTTAGGATCCCTGAGGGATGGGACCCAGTACTTC
CDR3aa: CASSLGSLRDGTQYF
v_gene: TRBV7-7
j_gene: TRBJ2-5
d_gene: -
abundance: -

CDR3nt: TGTGCCAGCAGCTTAGGGACTAGCGGGGGGGAGCTGTTTTTT
CDR3aa: CASSLGTSGGELFF
v_gene: TRBV7-8
j_gene: TRBJ2-2
d_gene: TRBD2
abundance: -

CDR3nt: TGTGCCAGCAGTCGGGACAGGGGTTACAATGAGCAGTTCTTC
CDR3aa: CASSRDRGYNEQFF
v_gene: TRBV6-5
j_gene: TRBJ2-1
d_gene: TRBD1
abundance: -

CDR3nt: TGTGCCAGCAGGAGAGACAGCAGATATGGCTACACCTTC
CDR3aa: CASRRDSRYGYTF
v_gene: TRBV12-3/TRBV12-4
j_gene: TRBJ1-2
d_gene: -
abundance: -

CDR3nt: TGCGCCAGCAGCCAAAGTCGGGGGGATCAGCCCCAGCATTTT
CDR3aa: CASSQSRGDQPQHF
v_gene: TRBV4-1
j_gene: TRBJ1-5
d_gene: -
abundance: -

CDR3nt: TGTGCCAGCAGGCCGGACAGCTCTGGCTACACCTTC
CDR3aa: CASRPDSSGYTF
v_gene: TRBV2
j_gene: TRBJ1-2
d_gene: -
abundance: -

CDR3nt: TGCGCCAGCAGCGGCGGGGGCCAGGGTGTCGGGGAGCTGTTTTTT
CDR3aa: CASSGGGQGVGELFF
v_gene: TRBV5-1
j_gene: TRBJ2-2
d_gene: -
abundance: few

CDR3nt: TGTGCCAGCAGTTTATCTGCGAGCTCCTACGAGCAGTACTTC
CDR3aa: CASSLSASSYEQYF
v_gene: TRBV27
j_gene: TRBJ2-7
d_gene: -
abundance: once

CDR3nt: TGTGCCAGCAGCTCCCGCGAGAGGGACAGGGGGCAGGCCCAGTACTTC
CDR3aa: CASSSRERDRGQAQYF
v_gene: TRBV7-9
j_gene: TRBJ2-5
d_gene: TRBD1
abundance: -

CDR3nt: TGTGCCAGCAGCCTCCGGACAGGGGGTGAGCAGTTCTTC
CDR3aa: CASSLRTGGEQFF
v_gene: TRBV9
j_gene: TRBJ2-1
d_gene: TRBD1
abundance: -

CDR3nt: TGCGCCAGCAGCCAATCGGCTAGCGGAGCGGATGAGCAGTTCTTC
CDR3aa: CASSQSASGADEQFF
v_gene: TRBV4-1
j_gene: TRBJ2-1
d_gene: TRBD2
abundance: -

CDR3nt: TGTGCCAGCAGCTTACTAGGTAGCGGGGCGGAATACAATGAGCAGTTCTTC
CDR3aa: CASSLLGSGAEYNEQFF
v_gene: TRBV7-3
j_gene: TRBJ2-1
d_gene: TRBD2
abundance: -

CDR3nt: TGCAGTGCTAGTAAGCCTAGCGAATCCTACGAGCAGTACTTC
CDR3aa: CSASKPSESYEQYF
v_gene: TRBV20-1
j_gene: TRBJ2-7
d_gene: -
abundance: -

CDR3nt: TGTGCCTGGAGTGTACCCCATCCCGGTGGCCGGGAGGGTGACTACGAGCAGTACTTC
CDR3aa: CAWSVPHPGGREGDYEQYF
v_gene: TRBV30
j_gene: TRBJ2-7
d_gene: TRBD2
abundance: once

CDR3nt: TGCAGCGTTGGCCGACTAGCGGGAGAATATCAGTACTTC
CDR3aa: CSVGRLAGEYQYF
v_gene: TRBV29-1
j_gene: TRBJ2-7
d_gene: TRBD2
abundance: -

CDR3nt: TGTGCCAGTAGTCGACAGGCCTCCTACGAGCAGTACTTC
CDR3aa: CASSRQASYEQYF
v_gene: TRBV19
j_gene: TRBJ2-7
d_gene: -
abundance: -

CDR3nt: TGTGCCAGCAGCCTGAGCGGAGCCAAAAACATTCAGTACTTC
CDR3aa: CASSLSGAKNIQYF
v_gene: TRBV7-9
j_gene: TRBJ2-4
d_gene: -
abundance: -

CDR3nt: TGTGCCAGTAGAAAGGCGGGAGTGAACACCGGGGAGCTGTTTTTT
CDR3aa: CASRKAGVNTGELFF
v_gene: TRBV19
j_gene: TRBJ2-2
d_gene: TRBD2
abundance: -

CDR3nt: TGTGCCAGCTCACCACAGAAGCTAGCGGTAGCCGGGGAGCTGTTTTTT
CDR3aa: CASSPQKLAVAGELFF
v_gene: TRBV18
j_gene: TRBJ2-2
d_gene: TRBD2
abundance: -

CDR3nt: TGTGCCAGCAGTGCCCTCTCCACCCGGTCCTACAATGAGCAGTTCTTC
CDR3aa: CASSALSTRSYNEQFF
v_gene: TRBV6-1
j_gene: TRBJ2-1
d_gene: -
abundance: -

CDR3nt: TGCGCCAGCAGCTGGGAGGGGGGCGACGGGGAGCTGTTTTTT
CDR3aa: CASSWEGGDGELFF
v_gene: TRBV5-1
j_gene: TRBJ2-2
d_gene: -
abundance: -

CDR3nt: TGTGCCAGCAGCTCCCCGGACAGGGGCTATGGCTACACCTTC
CDR3aa: CASSSPDRGYGYTF
v_gene: TRBV6-5
j_gene: TRBJ1-2
d_gene: TRBD1
abundance: -

CDR3nt: TGTGCCAGCCCCACGAGGTGGCCCCAAGAGACCCAGTACTTC
CDR3aa: CASPTRWPQETQYF
v_gene: TRBV6-5
j_gene: TRBJ2-5
d_gene: -
abundance: -

CDR3nt: TGTGCCAGCATGGGCAGGGGCTACGAGCAGTACTTC
CDR3aa: CASMGRGYEQYF
v_gene: TRBV6-5
j_gene: TRBJ2-7
d_gene: -
abundance: -

CDR3nt: TGCGCCAGCAGCTACCAGGGTTCCACCGGGGAGCTGTTTTTT
CDR3aa: CASSYQGSTGELFF
v_gene: TRBV5-1
j_gene: TRBJ2-2
d_gene: -
abundance: -